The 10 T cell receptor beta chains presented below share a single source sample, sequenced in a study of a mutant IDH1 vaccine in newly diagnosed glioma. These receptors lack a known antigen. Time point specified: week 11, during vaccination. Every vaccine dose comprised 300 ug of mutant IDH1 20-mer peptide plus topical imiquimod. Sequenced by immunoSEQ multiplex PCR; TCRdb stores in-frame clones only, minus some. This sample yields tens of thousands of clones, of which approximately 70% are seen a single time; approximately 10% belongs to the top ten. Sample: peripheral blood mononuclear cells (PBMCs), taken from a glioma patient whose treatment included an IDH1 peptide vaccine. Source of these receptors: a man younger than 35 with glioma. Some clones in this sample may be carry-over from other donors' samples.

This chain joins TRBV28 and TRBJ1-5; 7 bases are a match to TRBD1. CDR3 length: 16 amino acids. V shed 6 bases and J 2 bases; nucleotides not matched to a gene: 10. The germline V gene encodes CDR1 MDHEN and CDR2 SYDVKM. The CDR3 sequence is CASRQRGDSRNQPQHF. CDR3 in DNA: TGTGCCAGCAGGCAACGCGGGGACAGTCGCAATCAGCCCCAGCATTTT. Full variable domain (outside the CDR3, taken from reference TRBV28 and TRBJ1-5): DVKVTQSSRYLVKRTGEKVFLECVQDMDHENMFWYRQDPGLGLRLIYFSYDVKMKEKGDIPEGYSVSREKKERFSLILESASTNQTSMYLCASRQRGDSRNQPQHFGDGTRLSIL.

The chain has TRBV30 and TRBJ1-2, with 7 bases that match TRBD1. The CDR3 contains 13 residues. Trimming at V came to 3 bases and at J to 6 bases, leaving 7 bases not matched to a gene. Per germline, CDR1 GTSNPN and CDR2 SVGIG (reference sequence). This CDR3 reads CAWRATGLHGYTF. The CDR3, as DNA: TGTGCCTGGAGGGCGACAGGGCTTCATGGCTACACCTTC.

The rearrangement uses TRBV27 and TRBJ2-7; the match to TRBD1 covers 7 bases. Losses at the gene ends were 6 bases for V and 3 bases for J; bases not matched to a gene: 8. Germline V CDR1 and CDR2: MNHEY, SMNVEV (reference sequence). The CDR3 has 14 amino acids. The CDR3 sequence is CASSLRDSFYEQYF. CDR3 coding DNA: TGTGCCAGCAGCCTCCGGGACAGCTTCTACGAGCAGTACTTC.

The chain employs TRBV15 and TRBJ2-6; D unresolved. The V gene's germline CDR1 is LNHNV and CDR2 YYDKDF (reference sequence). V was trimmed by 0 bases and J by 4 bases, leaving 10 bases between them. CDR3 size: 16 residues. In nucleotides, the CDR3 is TGTGCCACCAGCAGAGATCTAGGGTCCGGGGCCAACGTCCTGACTTTC. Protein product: CATSRDLGSGANVLTF.

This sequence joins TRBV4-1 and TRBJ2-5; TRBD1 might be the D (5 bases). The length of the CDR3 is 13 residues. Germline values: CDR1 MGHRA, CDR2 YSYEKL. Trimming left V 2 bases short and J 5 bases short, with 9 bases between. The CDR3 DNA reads TGCGCCAGCAGCCAATCAGGGCGGGAGACCCAGTACTTC. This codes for CASSQSGRETQYF.

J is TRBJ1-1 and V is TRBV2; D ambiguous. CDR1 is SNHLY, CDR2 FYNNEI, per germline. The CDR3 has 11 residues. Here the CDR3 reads CAWASNTEAFF. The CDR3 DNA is TGTGCATGGGCCTCAAACACTGAAGCTTTCTTT.

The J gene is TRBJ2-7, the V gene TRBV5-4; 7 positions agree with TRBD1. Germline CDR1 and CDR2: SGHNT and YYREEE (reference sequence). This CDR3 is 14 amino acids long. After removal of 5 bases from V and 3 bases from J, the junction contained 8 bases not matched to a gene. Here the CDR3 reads CASRNAGTDYEQYF. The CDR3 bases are TGTGCCAGCAGGAATGCCGGGACAGACTACGAGCAGTACTTC. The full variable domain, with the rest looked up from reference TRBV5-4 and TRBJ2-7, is ETGVTQSPTHLIKTRGQQVTLRCSSQSGHNTVSWYQQALGQGPQFIFQYYREEENGRGNFPPRFSGLQFPNYSSELNVNALELDDSALYLCASRNAGTDYEQYFGPGTRLTVT.

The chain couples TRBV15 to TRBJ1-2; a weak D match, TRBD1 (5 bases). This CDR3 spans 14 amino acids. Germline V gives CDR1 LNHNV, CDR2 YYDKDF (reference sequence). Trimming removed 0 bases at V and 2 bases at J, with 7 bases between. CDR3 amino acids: CATSRDRGNYGYTF. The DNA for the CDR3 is TGTGCCACCAGCAGAGATCGGGGGAACTATGGCTACACCTTC.

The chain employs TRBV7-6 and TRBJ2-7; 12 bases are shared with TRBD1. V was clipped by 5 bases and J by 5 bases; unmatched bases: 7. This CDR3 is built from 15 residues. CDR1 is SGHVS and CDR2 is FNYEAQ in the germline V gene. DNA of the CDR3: TGTGCCAGCAGCAATACCGGGACAGGGGGCGACGAGCAGTACTTC. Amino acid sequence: CASSNTGTGGDEQYF.

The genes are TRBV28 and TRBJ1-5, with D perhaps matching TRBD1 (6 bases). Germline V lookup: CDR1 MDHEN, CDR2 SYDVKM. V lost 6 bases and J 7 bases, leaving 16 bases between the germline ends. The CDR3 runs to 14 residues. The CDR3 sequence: CASSRRQVGQPQHF. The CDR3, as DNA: TGTGCCAGCAGCCGTCGACAGGTCGGACAGCCCCAGCATTTT. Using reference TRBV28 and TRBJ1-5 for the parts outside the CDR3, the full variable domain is DVKVTQSSRYLVKRTGEKVFLECVQDMDHENMFWYRQDPGLGLRLIYFSYDVKMKEKGDIPEGYSVSREKKERFSLILESASTNQTSMYLCASSRRQVGQPQHFGDGTRLSIL.